Presented here are 11 T cell receptor beta chains from one specimen sequenced in a study of CD8+CD57+ T cells in acquired aplastic anemia. It was genomic DNA that served as the template for profiling TCR beta VDJ and CDR3. TCRdb re-analysed the reads in MiXCR, keeping a single row per CDR3 protein. Among about 190,000 distinct CDR3 sequences listed, 54% were seen once. The sequencing input was sorted CD4+, CD8+, or CD8+CD57+ T cells (not recorded which) from PBMCs. These receptors originate from a human donor in good health, serving as a control.

DNA of the CDR3: TGCAGTGTCCTGAGACAACAAGAGACCCAGTACTTC. Protein: CSVLRQQETQYF. This chain joins TRBV20-1 and TRBJ2-5, with D unresolved. The CDR3 has 12 amino acids. The germline V gene encodes CDR1 DFQATT and CDR2 SNEGSKA (reference sequence). The V and J ends lost 7 bases and 2 bases respectively, with 11 bases between them.

The gene calls are TRBV5-6 and TRBJ1-6, with TRBD1 identical over 11 bases. The CDR3 covers 17 residues. The germline V gene encodes CDR1 SGHDT and CDR2 YYEEEE. The V and J ends lost 5 bases and 14 bases, in that order; junction bases with no gene match: 18. The CDR3 here is CASRRDRGSPHNSALHF. The CDR3 DNA reads as TGTGCCAGCAGAAGGGACAGGGGGTCCCCCCATAATTCGGCCCTCCACTTT. The entire variable domain, with the rest obtained from reference TRBV5-6 and TRBJ1-6, is as follows: DAGVTQSPTHLIKTRGQQVTLRCSPKSGHDTVSWYQQALGQGPQFIFQYYEEEERQRGNFPDRFSGHQFPNYSSELNVNALLLGDSALYLCASRRDRGSPHNSALHFGNGTRLTVT.

This clonotype appeared many times. The chain employs TRBV7-9 and TRBJ2-7; 7 bases fit TRBD2. CDR3 length: 18 amino acids. Germline V gene lookup returns CDR1 SEHNR and CDR2 FQNEAQ (reference sequence). V lost 1 base, J lost 3 bases, and 15 bases stayed unmatched. The CDR3 is CASSLGGGSGLLGYEQYF. CDR3 nucleotides: TGTGCCAGCAGCTTAGGGGGGGGAAGTGGTTTATTAGGCTACGAGCAGTACTTC.

Note on this clonotype: A much larger clone lies a single base off, so this may be a read error. The chain joins TRBV18 to TRBJ1-1; 7 bases are shared with TRBD1. The CDR3 length is 14 residues. Germline CDR1 is KGHSH and CDR2 is LQKENI. The CDR3: CASSTGTANTEASF. CDR3 coding DNA: TGTGCCAGCTCAACTGGGACAGCGAACACTGAAGCTTCCTTT.

This clonotype was picked up many times. The chain recombines TRBV4-3 with TRBJ2-5, with TRBD1 as a possible D gene (5 bases). Trimming left V 3 bases short and J 3 bases short, with 17 bases between. Germline V gene sequence: CDR1 LGHNA, CDR2 YSLEER. The CDR3 covers 16 residues. The CDR3 nucleotides are TGCGCCAGCAGCCAGGGTGCAGGGCGCTACGAAGAGACCCAGTACTTC. This sequence encodes CASSQGAGRYEETQYF.

This clonotype was counted ten times or more. The chain recombines TRBV19 with TRBJ2-7; TRBD1 aligns across 9 bases. The CDR3 is 15 residues long. Unmatched junction bases numbered 5, after V lost 3 bases and J lost 2 bases. CDR1 is LNHDA and CDR2 is SQIVND in the germline V gene (reference sequence). CDR3 in DNA: TGTGCCAGTAGTATGGGGGGACAGGGAACCTACGAGCAGTACTTC. Amino acids: CASSMGGQGTYEQYF.

The V gene is TRBV5-1, the J gene TRBJ1-2; 10 positions match TRBD1. Trimming took 4 bases from V and 3 from J; bases not matched to a gene: 3. CDR3 length: 14 residues. Germline loops: CDR1 SGHRS, CDR2 YFSETQ. The CDR3 DNA reads TGCGCCAGCAGCGAGGGACAGGGGCACTATGGCTACACCTTC. This translates into CASSEGQGHYGYTF.

This clonotype was counted at least ten times. The chain carries TRBV19 and TRBJ1-1; the D gene is possibly TRBD1 (6 bases). CDR1 and CDR2 (germline): LNHDA, SQIVND (reference sequence). The V gene lost 7 bases and the J gene lost 0 bases, with 12 bases spanning the gap. The CDR3 runs 14 residues. Here the CDR3 DNA reads TGTGCCAGTACCTTCTCAGGGGTGAACACTGAAGCTTTCTTT. Amino acids: CASTFSGVNTEAFF.

The rearrangement joins TRBV10-3 to TRBJ2-3, with D tentatively TRBD2 (6 bases). CDR3 length: 14 residues. The germline V gene has CDR1 ENHRY and CDR2 SYGVKD. V lost 5 bases to trimming and J lost 3 bases, with 12 bases between them. The CDR3 loop is CAISRGRDTDTQYF. The CDR3 DNA sequence: TGTGCCATCAGTCGGGGGAGAGATACAGATACGCAGTATTTT.

In its sample, this clonotype was seen a few times. The V call is TRBV3-1, the J call TRBJ1-4; no definite D call. V was pared by 2 bases and J by 5 bases, with 9 bases between. The CDR3 contains 14 residues. The germline V gene encodes CDR1 LGHDT and CDR2 YNNKEL (reference sequence). The CDR3 DNA is TGTGCCAGCAGCCAATCCATAGGAAATGAAAAACTGTTTTTT. Amino acid sequence: CASSQSIGNEKLFF.

The chain employs TRBV20-1 and TRBJ1-2; D uncertain. The CDR3 runs 11 residues. The V end was cut by 3 bases, the J end by 12 bases, with 14 bases between. CDR1 and CDR2 (germline): DFQATT, SNEGSKA (reference sequence). CDR3 sequence (DNA): TGCAGTGCTAGCGGGGTCTCTGGAAACACCTTC. This sequence encodes CSASGVSGNTF.